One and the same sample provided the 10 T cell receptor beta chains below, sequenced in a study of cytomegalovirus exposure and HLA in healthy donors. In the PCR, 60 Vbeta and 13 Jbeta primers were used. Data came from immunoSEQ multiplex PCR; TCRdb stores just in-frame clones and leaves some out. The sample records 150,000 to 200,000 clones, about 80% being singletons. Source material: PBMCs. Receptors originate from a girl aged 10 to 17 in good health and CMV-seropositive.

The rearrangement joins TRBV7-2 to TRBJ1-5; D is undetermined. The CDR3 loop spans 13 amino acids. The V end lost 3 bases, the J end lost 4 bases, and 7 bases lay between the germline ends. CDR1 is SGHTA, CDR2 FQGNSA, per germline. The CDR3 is CASSLRQNQPQHF. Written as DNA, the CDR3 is TGTGCCAGCAGCTTGCGGCAGAATCAGCCCCAGCATTTT.

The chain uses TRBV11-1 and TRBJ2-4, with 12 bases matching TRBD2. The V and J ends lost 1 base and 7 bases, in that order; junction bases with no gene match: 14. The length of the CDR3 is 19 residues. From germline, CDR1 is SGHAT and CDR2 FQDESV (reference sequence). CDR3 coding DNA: TGTGCCAGCAGCTTAGGACTTAGACTAGCGGGAGTACTGGCGAACATTCAGTACTTC. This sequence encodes CASSLGLRLAGVLANIQYF.

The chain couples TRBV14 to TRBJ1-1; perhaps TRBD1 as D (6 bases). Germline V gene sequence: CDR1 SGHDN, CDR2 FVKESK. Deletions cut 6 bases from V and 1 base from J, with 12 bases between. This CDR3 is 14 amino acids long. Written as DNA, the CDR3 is TGTGCCAGCAGACCCCTGACAGGGAACACTGAAGCTTTCTTT. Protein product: CASRPLTGNTEAFF.

CDR3: CASSFDSNYGYTF. Written as DNA, the CDR3 is TGTGCCAGCAGCTTCGACAGTAACTATGGCTACACCTTC. The chain links TRBV7-9 to TRBJ1-2, with D possibly matching TRBD1 (5 bases). This CDR3 spans 13 amino acids. The V and J ends lost 3 bases and 1 base respectively, with 6 bases between them. Germline V lookup: CDR1 SEHNR, CDR2 FQNEAQ (reference sequence).

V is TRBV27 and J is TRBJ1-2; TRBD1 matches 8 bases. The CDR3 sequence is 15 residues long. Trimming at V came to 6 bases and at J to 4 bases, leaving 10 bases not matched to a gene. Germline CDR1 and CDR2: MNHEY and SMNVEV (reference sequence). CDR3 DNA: TGTGCCAGCAGAAGGACAGGGCGAATAGGCTATGGCTACACCTTC. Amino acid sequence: CASRRTGRIGYGYTF.

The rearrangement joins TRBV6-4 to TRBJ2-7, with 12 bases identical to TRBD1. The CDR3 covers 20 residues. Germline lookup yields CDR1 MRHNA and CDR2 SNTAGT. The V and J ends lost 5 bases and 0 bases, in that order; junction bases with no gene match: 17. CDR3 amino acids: CASSLRDRGRIMRSSYEQYF. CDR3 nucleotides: TGTGCCAGCAGTCTCCGGGACAGGGGGCGCATTATGAGGTCCTCCTACGAGCAGTACTTC.

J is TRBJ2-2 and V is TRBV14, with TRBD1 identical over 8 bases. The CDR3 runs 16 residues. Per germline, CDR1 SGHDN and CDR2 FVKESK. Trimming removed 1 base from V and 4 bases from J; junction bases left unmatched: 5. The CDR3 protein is CASSQGTGRITGELFF. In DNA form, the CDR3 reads TGTGCCAGCAGCCAAGGGACAGGGAGGATCACCGGGGAGCTGTTTTTT. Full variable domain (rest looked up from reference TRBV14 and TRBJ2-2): EAGVTQFPSHSVIEKGQTVTLRCDPISGHDNLYWYRRVMGKEIKFLLHFVKESKQDESGMPNNRFLAERTGGTYSTLKVQPAELEDSGVYFCASSQGTGRITGELFFGEGSRLTVL.

This chain's CDR3 is CASSKSGGFNEQFF. CDR3 sequence (DNA): TGCGCCAGCAGCAAGAGCGGGGGTTTTAATGAGCAGTTCTTC. The rearrangement links TRBV5-1 to TRBJ2-1, with TRBD2 matching over 8 bases. The CDR3 runs to 14 residues. Germline lookup yields CDR1 SGHRS and CDR2 YFSETQ. The V and J ends lost 4 bases and 7 bases, in that order; junction bases with no gene match: 7.

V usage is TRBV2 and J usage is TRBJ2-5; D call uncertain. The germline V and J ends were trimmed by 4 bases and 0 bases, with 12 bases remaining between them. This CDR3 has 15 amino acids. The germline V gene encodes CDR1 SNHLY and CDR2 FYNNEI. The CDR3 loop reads CASSAQREYQETQYF. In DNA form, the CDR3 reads TGTGCCAGCAGTGCTCAGCGTGAGTACCAAGAGACCCAGTACTTC.

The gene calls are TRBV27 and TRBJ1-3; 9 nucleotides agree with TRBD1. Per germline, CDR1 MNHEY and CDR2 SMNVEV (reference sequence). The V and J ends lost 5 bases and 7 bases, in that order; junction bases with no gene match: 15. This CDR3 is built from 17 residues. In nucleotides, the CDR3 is TGTGCCAGCAGTATGATTTTCCCGGGACAGGGATTGAACACCATATATTTT. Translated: CASSMIFPGQGLNTIYF.